This T cell receptor (beta chain) was observed in a study of cytomegalovirus exposure and HLA in healthy donors. The PCR was carried out with 60 Vbeta primers and 13 Jbeta primers. Sequencing was performed with immunoSEQ multiplex PCR; in TCRdb, only in-frame clones are kept and a portion is missing. The sample has 150,000 to 160,000 clones; around 82% are singletons. Comment on this clone: The antigen is unknown.

General study findings and limits: Differences between HLA loci emerged in a later analysis of TCR association rates, with DRB1 most and HLA-C fewest. Another analysis was done later, and it associated 15,000 to 20,000 TCR beta sequences with HLA alleles at 0.05 false discovery rate. Researchers counted roughly 150 TCR beta chains as cytomegalovirus-associated.

This TCR came from a woman between 50 and 59 years old in good health and CMV-seropositive. The sequenced sample consisted of PBMCs.

The CDR3 spells CASSEAGTGYNEQFF. The CDR3 bases are TGTGCCAGCAGTGAAGCCGGGACAGGGTACAATGAGCAGTTCTTC. The chain recombines TRBV2 with TRBJ2-1; 9 nucleotides match TRBD1. The V segment lost 0 bases and the J segment 4 bases; nucleotides outside the gene matches: 1. The germline CDR1 and CDR2 sequences are SNHLY and FYNNEI. The CDR3 totals 15 residues.